One sample yielded the 9 T cell receptor beta chains listed below, sequenced in a study of cytomegalovirus exposure and HLA in healthy donors. PCR primers comprised 60 Vbeta and 13 Jbeta primers. TCRdb's table, derived via immunoSEQ multiplex PCR, lists solely in-frame clones and lacks some. The profile shows 140,000 or so clones, 76% of them singletons. The specimen sequenced was PBMCs. The receptors come from a man in his forties or fifties in good health and CMV-seronegative.

This clone turned up a few times. The chain uses TRBV4-1 and TRBJ2-3; 12 bases fit TRBD2. The CDR3 totals 17 residues. V lost 0 bases to trimming and J lost 2 bases; unmatched junction nucleotides: 3. CDR1 is MGHRA and CDR2 is YSYEKL in the germline V gene. For the CDR3, the DNA is TGCGCCAGCAGCCAAGATACTAGCGGGAGGTCCACAGATACGCAGTATTTT. Translation gives CASSQDTSGRSTDTQYF.

This sequence joins TRBV23-1 and TRBJ2-3; D perhaps matches TRBD1 (7 bases). TRBV23-1 is an ORF, and what it does is uncertain. The CDR3 has 17 residues. V was trimmed by 2 bases and J by 3 bases, leaving 18 bases between them. CDR3 protein: CASSQPSDRAGTDTQYF. CDR3 in DNA: TGCGCCAGCAGTCAACCGTCAGACAGGGCGGGAACAGATACGCAGTATTTT.

The V gene is TRBV5-1, the J gene TRBJ2-7; 9 bases map to TRBD1. Germline loops: CDR1 SGHRS, CDR2 YFSETQ. With 3 bases clipped from V and 2 bases from J, the junction kept 6 bases outside the gene matches. The CDR3 has 15 residues. CDR3 nucleotides: TGCGCCAGCAGCTGGGACAGGGTGGGGGCCTACGAGCAGTACTTC. This sequence encodes CASSWDRVGAYEQYF.

V gene TRBV6-5 combines with J gene TRBJ1-1; TRBD1 matches 11 bases. The V segment lost 5 bases and the J segment 6 bases; nucleotides outside the gene matches: 8. The CDR3 totals 15 residues. Per germline, CDR1 MNHEY and CDR2 SVGAGI. The CDR3 protein is CASSHPPGQGAEAFF. The CDR3 DNA sequence: TGTGCCAGCAGTCATCCTCCGGGACAGGGGGCTGAAGCTTTCTTT.

The chain uses TRBV7-6 and TRBJ2-1; a weak D match, TRBD2 (7 bases). Germline CDR1 is SGHVS and CDR2 is FNYEAQ. The CDR3 is 13 residues long. V was pared by 5 bases and J by 9 bases, with 14 bases between. In nucleotides, the CDR3 is TGTGCCAGCAGCCGAGAAGGGGGGGTTGAGCAGTTCTTC. It encodes CASSREGGVEQFF. The variable domain in full, with the rest retrieved from reference TRBV7-6 and TRBJ2-1, is GAGVSQSPRYKVTKRGQDVALRCDPISGHVSLYWYRQALGQGPEFLTYFNYEAQQDKSGLPNDRFSAERPEGSISTLTIQRTEQRDSAMYRCASSREGGVEQFFGPGTRLTVL.

The rearrangement uses TRBV5-8 and TRBJ2-1, with 7 bases that match TRBD1. The ends lost 5 bases at V and 2 bases at J; junction bases unmatched: 4. The germline CDR1 and CDR2 sequences are SGHTS and YDEGEE. CDR3 size: 14 residues. This chain's CDR3 is CASSTGQPYNEQFF. Written as DNA, the CDR3 is TGTGCCAGCAGTACGGGACAGCCCTACAATGAGCAGTTCTTC.

The rearrangement joins TRBV27 to TRBJ2-2; 9 positions agree with TRBD1. The germline V gene has CDR1 MNHEY and CDR2 SMNVEV (reference sequence). This CDR3 region has 15 residues. With 4 bases clipped from V and 4 bases from J, the junction kept 4 bases outside the gene matches. In nucleotides, the CDR3 is TGTGCCAGCAGTTCTGGGACAGGGTTCACCGGGGAGCTGTTTTTT. Translation gives CASSSGTGFTGELFF.

This chain uses TRBV27 with TRBJ2-1; D is possibly TRBD1 (5 bases). Trimming took 6 bases from V and 1 from J, leaving 13 bases between them. The germline CDR1 and CDR2 sequences are MNHEY and SMNVEV (reference sequence). The CDR3 contains 15 residues. The CDR3 is CASRWLAGSYNEQFF. Here the CDR3 DNA reads TGTGCCAGCAGGTGGTTGGCAGGGTCCTACAATGAGCAGTTCTTC.

The DNA for the CDR3 is TGTGCCAGTACCCTCGGGACACTGAACACTGAAGCTTTCTTT. This encodes CASTLGTLNTEAFF. This chain links TRBV19 with TRBJ1-1; D is possibly TRBD1 (6 bases). The CDR3 has 14 amino acids. Germline CDR1 is LNHDA and CDR2 is SQIVND (reference sequence). Trimming pared 7 bases from V and 0 bases from J, leaving 12 bases between. Filled out from reference TRBV19 and TRBJ1-1, the complete variable domain reads DGGITQSPKYLFRKEGQNVTLSCEQNLNHDAMYWYRQDPGQGLRLIYYSQIVNDFQKGDIAEGYSVSREKKESFPLTVTSAQKNPTAFYLCASTLGTLNTEAFFGQGTRLTVV.